This T cell receptor (beta chain) comes out of a study of OX40 agonist ivuxolimab in advanced cancers. Overall study context: Enrollees could have had prior anti-PD-1, anti-PD-L1 or anti-CTLA-4 therapy, which under 50% had received. Partial responses were recorded for three patients, including one with hepatocellular carcinoma and two with cutaneous melanoma. Study observations and caveats: With doses of 0.1 to 3.0 mg/kg, CD4+ and CD8+ blood T cells had undergone clonal expansion by week 6. Partial responders dosed at 0.1-3.0 mg/kg displayed clonal expansion ranking among the lowest.

The J segment lost 5 bases and the V segment lost 6 bases, leaving 10 bases of the junction unmatched. CDR3 size: 15 residues. Germline CDR1 and CDR2: WNHNN and SYGVQD (reference sequence). This clone was recorded once. Its target is unknown. The repertoire was sequenced with immunoSEQ multiplex PCR; TCRdb's copy has only in-frame clones and lacks some. The profile shows some 70,000 clones, 70% to 90% of them singletons. This TCR came from an adult with an advanced solid tumor such as melanoma, head and neck, liver or kidney cancer. V is TRBV10-1 and J is TRBJ2-1; 7 bases line up with TRBD1. The input for sequencing was CD4+ or CD8+ T cells sorted from blood, taken in a trial of the OX40 agonist ivuxolimab. CDR3 protein: CASSDDRVVDNEQFF. The CDR3 DNA follows: TGCGCCAGCAGCGACGACAGGGTGGTGGACAATGAGCAGTTCTTC.